Listed below are T cell receptor beta chains from one sample, sequenced in a study of radiotherapy plus CTLA-4 blockade in lung cancer. The method was immunoSEQ multiplex PCR; TCRdb's version includes in-frame clones alone and lacks a portion of them. Of 80,000 or so clones listed, approximately 80% are singletons. The material sequenced was peripheral blood, taken from a patient treated with radiotherapy plus ipilimumab. The receptors shown here come from a human donor with non-small cell lung cancer who had stable disease on radiotherapy plus ipilimumab. CDR3s include the opening cysteine and the closing phenylalanine or tryptophan. The order of the fields is D gene, V gene, J gene, clone size, CDR3 protein, CDR3 DNA. A D gene is named only where the DNA matches it firmly. Size is omitted from some rows. Given values are once, few, many or a class for expanded clones.

>.|TRBV29-1|TRBJ2-1|once
CSVEDLGSSYNEQFF
TGCAGCGTTGAAGATCTGGGGAGCTCCTACAATGAGCAGTTCTTC
>TRBD2|TRBV19|TRBJ2-3|.
CASSARLAGTDTQYF
TGTGCCAGTAGTGCCAGACTAGCGGGCACAGATACGCAGTATTTT
>.|TRBV5-4|TRBJ1-3|.
CASSSQGYSGNTIYF
TGTGCCAGCAGCTCCCAGGGTTACTCTGGAAACACCATATATTTT
>.|TRBV7-9|TRBJ2-7|.
CASSLGGSPEGNEQYF
TGTGCCAGCAGTCTTGGAGGCTCACCGGAGGGGAACGAGCAGTACTTC
>.|TRBV5-1|TRBJ2-5|.
CASSLTYQETQYF
TGCGCCAGCAGCTTGACGTACCAAGAGACCCAGTACTTC
>.|TRBV28|TRBJ1-1|.
CASSLGGRVNTEAFF
TGTGCCAGCAGTTTAGGGGGTAGAGTGAACACTGAAGCTTTCTTT
>TRBD2|TRBV19|TRBJ2-5|.
CASTNPGLAGEETQYF
TGTGCCAGTACCAACCCCGGACTAGCGGGAGAAGAGACCCAGTACTTC
>TRBD1|TRBV28|TRBJ1-5|.
CASSSVDAGTGSFRNQPQHF
TGTGCCAGCAGTTCGGTAGACGCCGGGACAGGGAGTTTTCGGAATCAGCCCCAGCATTTT
>.|TRBV6-5|TRBJ1-6|.
CASSYRQDNSPLHF
TGTGCCAGCAGTTACCGACAGGATAATTCACCCCTCCACTTT
>.|TRBV20-1|TRBJ2-1|.
CSATSTYEQFF
TGCAGTGCCACGAGCACTTATGAGCAGTTCTTC
>.|TRBV19|TRBJ1-1|.
CASSIPGYGDTEAFF
TGTGCCAGTAGTATACCAGGGTATGGCGACACTGAAGCTTTCTTT
>TRBD1|TRBV19|TRBJ2-2|.
CASSIVTGGSGTGELFF
TGTGCCAGTAGTATAGTCACAGGGGGGTCCGGCACCGGGGAGCTGTTTTTT
>TRBD1|TRBV28|TRBJ1-2|.
CASSSSGTGLYGYTF
TGTGCCAGCAGTTCCTCCGGGACAGGCCTCTATGGCTACACCTTC
>TRBD1|TRBV18|TRBJ1-1|.
CASSQGQGATEAFF
TGTGCCAGCTCCCAAGGACAGGGGGCCACTGAAGCTTTCTTT
>.|TRBV29-1|TRBJ1-2|.
CSVEGAQGKSGYTF
TGCAGCGTTGAAGGGGCACAGGGAAAAAGTGGCTACACCTTC
>.|TRBV6-5|TRBJ1-5|.
CASREYTGNQPQHF
TGTGCCAGCAGGGAATACACGGGCAATCAGCCCCAGCATTTT
>.|TRBV11-2|TRBJ2-2|.
CASSLSWGQAGELFF
TGTGCCAGCAGCTTAAGTTGGGGGCAGGCCGGGGAGCTGTTTTTT
>TRBD1|TRBV10-2|TRBJ2-7|.
CASSEGGQWLYEQYF
TGCGCCAGCAGTGAAGGGGGACAGTGGTTATACGAGCAGTACTTC
>TRBD1|TRBV27|TRBJ2-5|.
CASSPGQGIETQYF
TGTGCCAGCAGCCCGGGACAGGGGATTGAGACCCAGTACTTC
>.|TRBV28|TRBJ1-4|.
CASSLRGRNEKLFF
TGTGCCAGCAGTTTGCGAGGGAGAAATGAAAAACTGTTTTTT
>TRBD2|TRBV30|TRBJ2-2|.
CASVRGLAGTGELFF
TGTGCCTCGGTCCGCGGACTAGCGGGCACCGGGGAGCTGTTTTTT
>.|TRBV16|TRBJ2-5|.
CASSQRALGGQTQYF
TGTGCCAGCAGCCAAAGGGCTTTGGGTGGACAGACCCAGTACTTC
>.|TRBV18|TRBJ2-2|once
CASSPVPSPTGELFF
TGTGCCAGCTCACCCGTGCCCTCTCCGACCGGGGAGCTGTTTTTT
>.|TRBV2|TRBJ2-5|.
CASTRDGQETQYF
TGTGCCAGCACGAGGGACGGACAAGAGACCCAGTACTTC
>.|TRBV10-2|TRBJ2-2|.
CASSEQGDTGELFF
TGCGCCAGCAGTGAACAGGGAGACACCGGGGAGCTGTTTTTT
>.|TRBV2|TRBJ1-2|.
CASTLTGSPGYTF
TGTGCCAGCACCCTTACCGGGTCCCCTGGCTACACCTTC